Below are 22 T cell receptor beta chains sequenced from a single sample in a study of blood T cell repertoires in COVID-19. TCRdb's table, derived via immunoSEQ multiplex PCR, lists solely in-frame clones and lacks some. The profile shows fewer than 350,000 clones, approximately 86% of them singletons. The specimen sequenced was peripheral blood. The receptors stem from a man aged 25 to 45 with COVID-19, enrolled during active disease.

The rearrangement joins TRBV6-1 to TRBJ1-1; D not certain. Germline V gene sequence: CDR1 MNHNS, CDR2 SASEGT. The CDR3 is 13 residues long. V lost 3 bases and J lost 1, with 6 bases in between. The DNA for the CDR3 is TGTGCCAGCAGTGAGGCAGGGAACACTGAAGCTTTCTTT. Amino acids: CASSEAGNTEAFF.

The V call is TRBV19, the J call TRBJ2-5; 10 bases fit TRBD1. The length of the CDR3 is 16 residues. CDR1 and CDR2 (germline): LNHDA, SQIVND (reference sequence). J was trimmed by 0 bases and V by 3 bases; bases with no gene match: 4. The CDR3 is CASSMWGQGYQETQYF. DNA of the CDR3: TGTGCCAGTAGTATGTGGGGACAGGGGTACCAAGAGACCCAGTACTTC.

CDR3 coding DNA: TGTGCCACCAGCAGAGGGCTAGCGGGAGGACAACCGGAGACCCAGTACTTC. Translated, it gives CATSRGLAGGQPETQYF. The chain has TRBV15 and TRBJ2-5; 11 nucleotides agree with TRBD2. The germline CDR1 and CDR2 sequences are LNHNV and YYDKDF (reference sequence). The CDR3 is made up of 17 amino acids. With 1 base clipped from V and 5 bases from J, the junction kept 9 bases outside the gene matches.

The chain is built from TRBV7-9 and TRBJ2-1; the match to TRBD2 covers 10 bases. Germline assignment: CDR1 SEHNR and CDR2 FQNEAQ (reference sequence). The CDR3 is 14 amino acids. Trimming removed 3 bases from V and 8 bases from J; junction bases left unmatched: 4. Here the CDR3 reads CASSFSGRFYEQFF. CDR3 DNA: TGTGCCAGCAGCTTTAGCGGGAGGTTCTATGAGCAGTTCTTC.

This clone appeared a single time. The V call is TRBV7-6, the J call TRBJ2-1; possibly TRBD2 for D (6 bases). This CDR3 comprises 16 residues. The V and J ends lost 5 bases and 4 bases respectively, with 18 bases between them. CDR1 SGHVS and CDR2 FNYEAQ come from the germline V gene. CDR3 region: CASSPQVAGIYNEQFF. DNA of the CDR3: TGTGCCAGCAGCCCACAGGTGGCGGGGATTTACAATGAGCAGTTCTTC.

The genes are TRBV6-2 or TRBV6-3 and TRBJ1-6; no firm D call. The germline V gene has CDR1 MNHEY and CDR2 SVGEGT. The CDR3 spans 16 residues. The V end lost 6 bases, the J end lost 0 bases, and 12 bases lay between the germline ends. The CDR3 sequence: CASSHDRSSYNSPLHF. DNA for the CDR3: TGTGCCAGCAGCCACGACCGGAGCTCCTATAATTCACCCCTCCACTTT.

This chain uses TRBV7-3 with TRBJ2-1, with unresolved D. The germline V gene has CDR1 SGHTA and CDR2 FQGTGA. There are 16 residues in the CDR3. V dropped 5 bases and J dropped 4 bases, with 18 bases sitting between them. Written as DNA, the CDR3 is TGTGCCAGCAGCCCCGAGCCAACTGCATGGTACAATGAGCAGTTCTTC. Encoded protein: CASSPEPTAWYNEQFF. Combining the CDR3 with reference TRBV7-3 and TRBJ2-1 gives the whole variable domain GAGVSQTPSNKVTEKGKYVELRCDPISGHTALYWYRQSLGQGPEFLIYFQGTGAADDSGLPNDRFFAVRPEGSVSTLKIQRTERGDSAVYLCASSPEPTAWYNEQFFGPGTRLTVL.

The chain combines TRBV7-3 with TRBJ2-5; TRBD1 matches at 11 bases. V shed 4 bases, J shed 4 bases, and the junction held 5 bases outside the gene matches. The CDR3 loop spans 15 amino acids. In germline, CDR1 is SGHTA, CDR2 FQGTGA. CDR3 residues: CASSWGQGVAETQYF. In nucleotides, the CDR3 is TGTGCCAGCAGCTGGGGACAGGGGGTGGCAGAGACCCAGTACTTC.

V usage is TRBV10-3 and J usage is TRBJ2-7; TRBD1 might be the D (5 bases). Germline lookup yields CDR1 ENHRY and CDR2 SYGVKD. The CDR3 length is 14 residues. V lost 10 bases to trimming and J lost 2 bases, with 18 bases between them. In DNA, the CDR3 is TGTGCCACCAACTCACCAGGGATCACCTACGAGCAGTACTTC. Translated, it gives CATNSPGITYEQYF.

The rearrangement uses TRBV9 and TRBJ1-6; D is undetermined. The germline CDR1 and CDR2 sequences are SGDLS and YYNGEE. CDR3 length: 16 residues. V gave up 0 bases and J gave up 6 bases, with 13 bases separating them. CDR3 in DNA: TGTGCCAGCAGCGTAGCTACCACTGAAGCTAATTCACCCCTCCACTTT. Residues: CASSVATTEANSPLHF. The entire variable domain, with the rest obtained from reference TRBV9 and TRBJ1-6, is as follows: DSGVTQTPKHLITATGQRVTLRCSPRSGDLSVYWYQQSLDQGLQFLIQYYNGEERAKGNILERFSAQQFPDLHSELNLSSLELGDSALYFCASSVATTEANSPLHFGNGTRLTVT.

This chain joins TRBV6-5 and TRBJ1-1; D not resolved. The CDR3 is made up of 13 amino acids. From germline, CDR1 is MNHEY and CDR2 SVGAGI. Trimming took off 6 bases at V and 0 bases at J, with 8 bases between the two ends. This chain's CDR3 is CASRPYMNTEAFF. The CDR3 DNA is TGTGCCAGCAGGCCTTACATGAACACTGAAGCTTTCTTT.

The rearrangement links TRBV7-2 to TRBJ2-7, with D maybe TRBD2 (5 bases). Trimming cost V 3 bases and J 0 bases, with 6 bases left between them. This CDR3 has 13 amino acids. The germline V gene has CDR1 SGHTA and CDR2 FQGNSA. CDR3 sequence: CASSFGGSYEQYF. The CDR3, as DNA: TGTGCCAGCAGCTTCGGAGGCTCCTACGAGCAGTACTTC. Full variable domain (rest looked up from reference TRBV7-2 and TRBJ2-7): GAGVSQSPSNKVTEKGKDVELRCDPISGHTALYWYRQSLGQGLEFLIYFQGNSAPDKSGLPSDRFSAERTGGSVSTLTIQRTQQEDSAVYLCASSFGGSYEQYFGPGTRLTVT.

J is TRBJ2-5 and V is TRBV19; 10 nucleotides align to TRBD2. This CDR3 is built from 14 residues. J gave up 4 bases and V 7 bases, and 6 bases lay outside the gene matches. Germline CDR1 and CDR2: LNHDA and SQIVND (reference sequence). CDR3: CASKGASGRETQYF. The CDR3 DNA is TGTGCCAGTAAGGGCGCTAGCGGGAGAGAGACCCAGTACTTC.

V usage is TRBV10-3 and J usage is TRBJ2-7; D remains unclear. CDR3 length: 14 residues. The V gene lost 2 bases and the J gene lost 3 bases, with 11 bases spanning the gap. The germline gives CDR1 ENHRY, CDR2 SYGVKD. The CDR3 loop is CAISEKTEYYEQYF. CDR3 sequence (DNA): TGTGCCATCAGTGAGAAAACAGAATACTACGAGCAGTACTTC.

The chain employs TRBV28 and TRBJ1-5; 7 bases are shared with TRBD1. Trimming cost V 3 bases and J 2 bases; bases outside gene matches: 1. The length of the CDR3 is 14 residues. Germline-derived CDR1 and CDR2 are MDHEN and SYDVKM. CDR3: CASSFGQGNQPQHF. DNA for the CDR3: TGTGCCAGCAGTTTTGGACAGGGCAATCAGCCCCAGCATTTT.

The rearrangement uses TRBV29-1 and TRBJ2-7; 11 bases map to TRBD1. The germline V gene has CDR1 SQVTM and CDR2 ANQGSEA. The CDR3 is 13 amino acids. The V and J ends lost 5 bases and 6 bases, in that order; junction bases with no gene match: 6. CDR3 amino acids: CSVSSGTGGEQYF. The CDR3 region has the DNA TGCAGCGTTTCAAGTGGGACAGGGGGCGAGCAGTACTTC.

CDR3 residues: CASSQESRWADTQYF. CDR3 DNA sequence: TGCGCCAGCAGCCAAGAGTCTAGATGGGCAGATACGCAGTATTTT. The genes are TRBV4-3 and TRBJ2-3, with D unresolved. Germline V gene lookup returns CDR1 LGHNA and CDR2 YSLEER. The CDR3 length is 15 residues. V was clipped by 0 bases and J by 4 bases, with 11 bases between them.

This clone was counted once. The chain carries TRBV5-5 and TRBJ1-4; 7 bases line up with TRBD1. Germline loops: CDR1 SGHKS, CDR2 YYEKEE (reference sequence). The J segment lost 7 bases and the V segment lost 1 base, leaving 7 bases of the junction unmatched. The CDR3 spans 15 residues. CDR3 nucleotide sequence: TGTGCCAGCAGCTTGACAGGGGCCGAGATTGAAAAACTGTTTTTT. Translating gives CASSLTGAEIEKLFF. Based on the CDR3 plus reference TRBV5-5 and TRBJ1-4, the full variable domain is DAGVTQSPTHLIKTRGQQVTLRCSPISGHKSVSWYQQVLGQGPQFIFQYYEKEERGRGNFPDRFSARQFPNYSSELNVNALLLGDSALYLCASSLTGAEIEKLFFGSGTQLSVL.

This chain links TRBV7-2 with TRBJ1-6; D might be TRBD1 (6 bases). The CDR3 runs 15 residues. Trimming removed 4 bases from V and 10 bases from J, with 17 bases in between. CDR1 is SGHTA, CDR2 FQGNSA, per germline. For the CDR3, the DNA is TGTGCCAGCAGCTCCAGTTACAGGGTTATGTCACCCCTCCACTTT. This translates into CASSSSYRVMSPLHF.

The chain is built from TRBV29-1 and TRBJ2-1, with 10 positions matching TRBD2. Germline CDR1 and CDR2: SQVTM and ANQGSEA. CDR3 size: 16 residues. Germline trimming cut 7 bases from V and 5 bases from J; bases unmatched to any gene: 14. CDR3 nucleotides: TGCAGCGCAGATGGGGTAGCGGGGGGCCCCGACAATGAGCAGTTCTTC. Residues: CSADGVAGGPDNEQFF.

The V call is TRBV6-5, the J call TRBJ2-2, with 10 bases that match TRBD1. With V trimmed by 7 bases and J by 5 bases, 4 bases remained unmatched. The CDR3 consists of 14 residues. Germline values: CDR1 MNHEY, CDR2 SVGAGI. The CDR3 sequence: CASTGTGVTGELFF. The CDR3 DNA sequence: TGTGCCAGCACCGGGACAGGGGTTACCGGGGAGCTGTTTTTT.

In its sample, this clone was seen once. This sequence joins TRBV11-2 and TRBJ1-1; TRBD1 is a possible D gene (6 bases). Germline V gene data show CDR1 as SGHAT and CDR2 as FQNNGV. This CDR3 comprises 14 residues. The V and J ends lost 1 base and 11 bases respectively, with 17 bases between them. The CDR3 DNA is TGTGCCAGCAGCTTAGCTTTAGACAGGAATGGGGCTTTCTTT. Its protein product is CASSLALDRNGAFF.